This record looks at one T cell receptor (beta chain) sequence and its context. The antigen it recognizes is unknown. Base qualities are not provided; no much larger clone lies one nucleotide away. The sample comes from a study of CD8 T cells in Susac syndrome (dated by TCRdb to 2018 to 2020). Study-wide context: Repertoire sequencing was used to test whether CD8+ T cell activation and differentiation in Susac syndrome was antigen driven. The clonality of the CD8+ T cell repertoire was compared across over 10 healthy donors, roughly 14 Susac syndrome patients and around 16 multiple sclerosis patients.

V is shortened by 2 bases, J by 0 bases, and the region joining them spans 10 bases. From the cysteine up to the phenylalanine, the CDR3 has a length of 15 residues. The DNA shown is the 45-base CDR3, in frame from base 1. CDR1 and CDR2 (GTSNPN, SVGIG) derive from the germline V gene (reference sequence). RNA was extracted using the RNeasy kit, and about 0.45 to 1 microgram was reverse transcribed with random hexamers. The immunoSEQ multiplex PCR assay, which covers 54 Vbeta and 13 Jbeta segments, was used to amplify TCR beta CDR3 regions. Bias from PCR amplification was corrected by using a synthetic template baseline for primer optimization and for computational correction. Turning to the authors' computational methods: Reads were annotated to V, D and J genes according to IMGT and were analyzed with immunoSEQ Analyzer, with only productive sequences retained. Clonality was computed as one minus Shannon entropy normalized by log2 of the number of productive unique sequences. For each patient and control, public and private clones were evaluated among the 100 most prevalent clones. A clone was defined as Susac-specific if it was absent from the healthy and MS cohorts, from some 1,100 published viral clones and from other ImmuneACCESS disease sequences. TCRdb handled the public reads itself, with Q25 trimming in fastp and clone calling in MiXCR, and kept productive beta chains. Rows are combined by CDR3 protein, so each entry shows the most common genes and DNA. For this entry, the V and J calls and clone size follow TCRdb and not the study's own pipeline. The sample yields about 150,000 distinct CDR3 sequences; over 85% were counted once. The ten largest make up 0.2% to 0.25% of the sample.

What the research found in general, with its limitations: The TCR sequencing and HLA analysis was acknowledged to have included a relatively small number of individuals.

Peripheral blood CD8+ and CD4+ T cells from healthy donors, Susac syndrome patients and multiple sclerosis patients were profiled by high-throughput TCR beta sequencing. Multiple sclerosis controls were treatment-naive patients with stable or active relapsing-remitting disease fulfilling revised McDonald criteria. Bulk CD8+ and CD4+ T cells were purified by magnetic negative isolation, while CD8+ TEMRA cells were enriched using FACS. Blood was drawn into EDTA tubes, processed within 24 hours, and PBMCs were isolated by density gradient centrifugation. PBMCs intended for TCR sequencing were frozen in liquid nitrogen and were later thawed in a 37 degrees C water bath. The sorted or isolated CD4+, CD8+ and CD8+ TEMRA cells reached a purity of at least 90%.

Sequences were obtained from CD8+ T cells from PBMCs. The TCR was taken from a human donor with multiple sclerosis. This chain joins TRBV30 to TRBJ2-2, with the D gene possibly TRBD1 or TRBD2, each one fitting 5 bases. The CDR3 is CAWSIRDPNTGELFF. The DNA reads as follows: TGTGCCTGGAGTATCCGGGACCCGAACACCGGGGAGCTGTTTTTT.